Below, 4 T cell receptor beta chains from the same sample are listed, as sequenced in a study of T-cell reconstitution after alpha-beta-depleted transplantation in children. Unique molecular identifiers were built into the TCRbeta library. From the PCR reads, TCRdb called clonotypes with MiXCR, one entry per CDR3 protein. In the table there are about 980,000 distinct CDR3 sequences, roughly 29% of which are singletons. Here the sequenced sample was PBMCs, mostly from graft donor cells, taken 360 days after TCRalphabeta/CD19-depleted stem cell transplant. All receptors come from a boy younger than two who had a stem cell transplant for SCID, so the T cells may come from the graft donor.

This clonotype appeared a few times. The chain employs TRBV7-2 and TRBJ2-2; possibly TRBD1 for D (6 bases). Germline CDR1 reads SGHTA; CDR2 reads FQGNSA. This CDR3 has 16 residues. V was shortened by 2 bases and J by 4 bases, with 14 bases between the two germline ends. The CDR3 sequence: CASSLSGTTFTGELFF. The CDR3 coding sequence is TGTGCCAGCAGCTTATCCGGGACAACCTTCACCGGGGAGCTGTTTTTT.

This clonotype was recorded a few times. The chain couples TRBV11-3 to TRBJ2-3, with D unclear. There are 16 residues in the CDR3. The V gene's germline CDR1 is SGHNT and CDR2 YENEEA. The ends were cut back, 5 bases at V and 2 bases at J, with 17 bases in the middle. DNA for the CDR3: TGTGCCAGCAGCCTAGGGCTGACTCAATACACAGATACGCAGTATTTT. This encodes CASSLGLTQYTDTQYF.

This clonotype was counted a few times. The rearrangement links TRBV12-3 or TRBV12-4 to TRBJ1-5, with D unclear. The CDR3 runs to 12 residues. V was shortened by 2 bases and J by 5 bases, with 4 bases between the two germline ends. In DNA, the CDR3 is TGTGCCAGCAGTTTATCCGATCAGCCCCAGCATTTT. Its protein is CASSLSDQPQHF.

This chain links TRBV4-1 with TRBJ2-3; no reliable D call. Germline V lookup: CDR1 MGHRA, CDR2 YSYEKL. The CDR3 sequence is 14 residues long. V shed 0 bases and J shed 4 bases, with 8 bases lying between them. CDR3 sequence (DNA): TGCGCCAGCAGCCAAGAAAGGAGCCCAGATACGCAGTATTTT. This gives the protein CASSQERSPDTQYF.